The 32 T cell receptor beta chains below come from one sample, sequenced in a study of blood T cell repertoires in COVID-19. TCRdb's copy holds only in-frame clones and misses some; the assay was immunoSEQ multiplex PCR. The sample contains roughly 93,000 clones, more than 75% of which appear only once. Specimen: peripheral blood. These receptors were taken from a human donor in a cohort sampled during active COVID-19.

V is TRBV4-1 and J is TRBJ1-2; D is ambiguous. This CDR3 region has 13 residues. Trimming left V 1 base short and J 4 bases short, with 7 bases between. Germline-derived CDR1 and CDR2 are MGHRA and YSYEKL. CDR3 DNA: TGCGCCAGCAGCCAAGTATCCGGCTATGGCTACACCTTC. Its protein product is CASSQVSGYGYTF.

V usage is TRBV7-2 and J usage is TRBJ2-7; a weak D match, TRBD1 (5 bases). Per germline, CDR1 SGHTA and CDR2 FQGNSA. V lost 5 bases, J lost 3 bases, and 14 bases lay in between. The CDR3 consists of 14 residues. The CDR3 spells CASSGSTGDYEQYF. Written as DNA, the CDR3 is TGTGCCAGCAGCGGTTCTACAGGTGACTACGAGCAGTACTTC.

The chain has TRBV19 and TRBJ1-1, with 7 bases that match TRBD1. CDR3 size: 14 residues. The germline V gene encodes CDR1 LNHDA and CDR2 SQIVND (reference sequence). V lost 4 bases to trimming and J lost 1 base; unmatched junction nucleotides: 3. The CDR3 spells CASSTGQQNTEAFF. In DNA, the CDR3 is TGTGCCAGTAGTACGGGACAGCAGAACACTGAAGCTTTCTTT.

A single count supports this clone. The V call is TRBV3-1 (or the pseudogene TRBV3-2), the J call TRBJ2-7; 9 nucleotides agree with TRBD2. The germline gives CDR1 LGHDT, CDR2 YNNKEL (reference sequence). V lost 4 bases to trimming and J lost 4 bases; unmatched junction nucleotides: 5. The CDR3 loop spans 14 amino acids. CDR3 sequence (DNA): TGTGCCAGCAGCCCCTCTAGCGGGAAATACGAGCAGTACTTC. Its protein product is CASSPSSGKYEQYF.

The J gene is TRBJ1-1, the V gene TRBV9; 7 positions match TRBD1. CDR3 length: 13 amino acids. Trimming cost V 4 bases and J 5 bases; bases outside gene matches: 5. Germline V lookup: CDR1 SGDLS, CDR2 YYNGEE. CDR3 residues: CASSPQGPTEAFF. The CDR3 coding sequence is TGTGCCAGCAGCCCACAGGGGCCGACTGAAGCTTTCTTT.

The chain links TRBV28 to TRBJ1-2; perhaps TRBD1 as D (6 bases). Deletions cut 5 bases from V and 3 bases from J, with 7 bases between. Per germline, CDR1 MDHEN and CDR2 SYDVKM. The CDR3 is 12 amino acids. DNA of the CDR3: TGTGCCAGCAGTCAGGGGTACTATGGCTACACCTTC. It encodes CASSQGYYGYTF.

V is TRBV7-9 and J is TRBJ2-2, with 9 nucleotides matching TRBD2. Germline lookup yields CDR1 SEHNR and CDR2 FQNEAQ (reference sequence). Trimming at V came to 11 bases and at J to 2 bases, leaving 9 bases not matched to a gene. The CDR3 is made up of 15 amino acids. The CDR3 nucleotides read TGTGCCGGCCAGTTAGCGGGAGATAACACCGGGGAGCTGTTTTTT. Its protein product is CAGQLAGDNTGELFF.

The chain has TRBV5-1 and TRBJ1-4; 7 nucleotides align to TRBD1. Trimming removed 4 bases from V and 8 bases from J; junction bases left unmatched: 11. Germline V gene data show CDR1 as SGHRS and CDR2 as YFSETQ. The CDR3 has 15 residues. CDR3 amino acids: CASSPQTGAGEKLFF. For the CDR3, the DNA is TGCGCCAGCAGCCCCCAAACAGGGGCCGGAGAAAAACTGTTTTTT.

This rearrangement joins TRBV28 to TRBJ1-3, with D possibly being TRBD1 (6 bases). The CDR3 is made up of 15 amino acids. V lost 6 bases and J lost 0, with 12 bases in between. CDR1 is MDHEN and CDR2 is SYDVKM in the germline V gene. CDR3 sequence reads: CASRRQEFSGNTIYF. The CDR3 bases are TGTGCCAGCAGGCGACAGGAGTTCTCTGGAAACACCATATATTTT.

This clone was recorded once. J is TRBJ2-3 and V is TRBV5-6; weak D call: TRBD2 (6 bases). V lost 4 bases and J lost 2, with 11 bases in between. Germline-derived CDR1 and CDR2 are SGHDT and YYEEEE. The CDR3 is made up of 14 amino acids. The CDR3 spells CASSPRDFTDTQYF. The CDR3 coding sequence is TGTGCCAGCAGCCCAAGGGACTTCACAGATACGCAGTATTTT.

V and J are TRBV27 and TRBJ1-1; 9 nucleotides match TRBD1. Per germline, CDR1 MNHEY and CDR2 SMNVEV (reference sequence). Trimming took 3 bases from V and 0 from J; bases not matched to a gene: 8. The CDR3 has 17 residues. DNA of the CDR3: TGTGCCAGCAGTTTCGGGGGGACAGGGACGATGAACACTGAAGCTTTCTTT. It is translated as CASSFGGTGTMNTEAFF.

This chain links TRBV2 with TRBJ2-7; D is unresolved. V shed 4 bases and J shed 0 bases, with 10 bases lying between them. This CDR3 is 14 amino acids long. Germline CDR1 reads SNHLY; CDR2 reads FYNNEI. In DNA form, the CDR3 reads TGTGCCAGCAGTGTCACTTTTAGCTCCTACGAGCAGTACTTC. Its translation is CASSVTFSSYEQYF.

The CDR3 loop reads CASSLYRDSTDTQYF. The CDR3 DNA reads as TGTGCCAGCAGCTTGTACAGGGATAGCACAGATACGCAGTATTTT. The chain carries TRBV7-3 and TRBJ2-3; D is perhaps TRBD1 (6 bases). Germline lookup yields CDR1 SGHTA and CDR2 FQGTGA. The V and J ends lost 3 bases and 0 bases respectively, with 10 bases between them. The CDR3 has 15 residues.

The J gene is TRBJ1-5, the V gene TRBV6-5; D uncertain. V lost 0 bases to trimming and J lost 6 bases, with 6 bases between them. The length of the CDR3 is 13 residues. Germline V CDR1 and CDR2: MNHEY, SVGAGI. CDR3 amino acids: CASSYSRGQPQHF. The CDR3 DNA reads as TGTGCCAGCAGTTACTCGAGAGGTCAGCCCCAGCATTTT.

The V gene is TRBV5-1, the J gene TRBJ1-4; perhaps TRBD1 as D (6 bases). This CDR3 has 13 residues. V dropped 3 bases and J dropped 5 bases, with 8 bases sitting between them. Per germline, CDR1 SGHRS and CDR2 YFSETQ. In DNA, the CDR3 is TGCGCCAGCAGCTGGACAGTCAATGAAAAACTGTTTTTT. As protein: CASSWTVNEKLFF.

V gene TRBV30 combines with J gene TRBJ1-5; maybe TRBD1 (5 bases). The V end lost 0 bases, the J end lost 7 bases, and 10 bases lay between the germline ends. Germline V gene lookup returns CDR1 GTSNPN and CDR2 SVGIG (reference sequence). This CDR3 contains 13 residues. CDR3 DNA: TGTGCCTGGAGTGTTACTAAGGGGCAGCCCCAGCATTTT. Translation gives CAWSVTKGQPQHF.

V gene TRBV28 combines with J gene TRBJ2-7; D gene unclear. Germline V gene sequence: CDR1 MDHEN, CDR2 SYDVKM. Trimming took 2 bases from V and 4 from J, leaving 3 bases between them. CDR3 size: 11 residues. The CDR3 DNA follows: TGTGCCAGCAGTTTACAATACGAGCAGTACTTC. It translates to CASSLQYEQYF.

The CDR3 region is CASSSGTGDATNEKLFF. In DNA, the CDR3 is TGTGCCAGCAGTTCCGGGACAGGGGATGCAACTAATGAAAAACTGTTTTTT. The V call is TRBV28, the J call TRBJ1-4; 10 bases map to TRBD1. This CDR3 comprises 17 residues. J was trimmed by 0 bases and V by 4 bases; bases with no gene match: 5. Germline V gives CDR1 MDHEN, CDR2 SYDVKM.

The chain is built from TRBV7-3 and TRBJ2-3; TRBD2 aligns across 12 bases. This CDR3 spans 15 amino acids. V lost 6 bases and J lost 3; bases outside the gene matches: 4. In germline, CDR1 is SGHTA, CDR2 FQGTGA. The CDR3: CASSLAGGDTDTQYF. The CDR3 DNA reads TGTGCCAGCAGTCTAGCGGGAGGGGATACAGATACGCAGTATTTT. The full variable domain, completed using reference TRBV7-3 and TRBJ2-3, is GAGVSQTPSNKVTEKGKYVELRCDPISGHTALYWYRQSLGQGPEFLIYFQGTGAADDSGLPNDRFFAVRPEGSVSTLKIQRTERGDSAVYLCASSLAGGDTDTQYFGPGTRLTVL.

Details on this clone: Other DNA sequences in this sample translate to the same CDR3. The V gene is TRBV27, the J gene TRBJ1-2, with D maybe TRBD1 (6 bases). CDR3 length equals 13 residues. Trimming shortened V by 2 bases and J by 2 bases, and 6 bases separated the two germline ends. From germline, CDR1 is MNHEY and CDR2 SMNVEV (reference sequence). The CDR3 DNA is TGTGCCAGCAGTTTAAGGGGGAACTATGGCTACACCTTC. As protein: CASSLRGNYGYTF.

The rearrangement uses TRBV7-9 and TRBJ2-3; D is possibly TRBD1 (8 bases). Trimming cost V 1 base and J 1 base, with 15 bases left between them. The CDR3 covers 17 residues. Germline CDR1 SEHNR, CDR2 FQNEAQ (reference sequence). DNA of the CDR3: TGTGCCAGCAGCTTAGGATACAGGGGGGGAGGCACAGATACGCAGTATTTT. It translates to CASSLGYRGGGTDTQYF. Using reference TRBV7-9 and TRBJ2-3 for the parts outside the CDR3, the full variable domain is DTGVSQNPRHKITKRGQNVTFRCDPISEHNRLYWYRQTLGQGPEFLTYFQNEAQLEKSRLLSDRFSAERPKGSFSTLEIQRTEQGDSAMYLCASSLGYRGGGTDTQYFGPGTRLTVL.

This clone has only one observation. The chain is built from TRBV28 and TRBJ1-2; 7 nucleotides agree with TRBD1. The germline CDR1 and CDR2 sequences are MDHEN and SYDVKM. Trimming cost V 6 bases and J 8 bases; bases outside gene matches: 6. There are 12 residues in the CDR3. In DNA, the CDR3 is TGTGCCAGCAGGGGACAGCCGGGCGGCTACACCTTC. Translation gives CASRGQPGGYTF.

V gene TRBV29-1 combines with J gene TRBJ1-1; TRBD1 agrees at 10 bases. The CDR3 consists of 16 residues. V lost 1 base, J lost 4 bases, and 9 bases stayed unmatched. Germline CDR1 reads SQVTM; CDR2 reads ANQGSEA. The CDR3 protein is CSVEVGTGDGSTEAFF. In DNA form, the CDR3 reads TGCAGCGTTGAAGTGGGGACAGGGGATGGGTCCACTGAAGCTTTCTTT.

The genes are TRBV10-3 and TRBJ2-1; TRBD2 aligns across 9 bases. Looked up from germline, CDR1 is ENHRY and CDR2 is SYGVKD. The CDR3 extends over 15 amino acids. After removal of 2 bases from V and 7 bases from J, the junction contained 6 bases not matched to a gene. CDR3: CAISEPSGKRNEQFF. The CDR3 DNA is TGTGCCATCAGTGAGCCTAGCGGGAAAAGGAATGAGCAGTTCTTC.

The chain joins TRBV9 to TRBJ1-2; TRBD1 aligns across 9 bases. CDR1 is SGDLS and CDR2 is YYNGEE in the germline V gene. The CDR3 extends over 15 amino acids. The junction had 3 bases not matched to a gene; V was cut back by 0 bases and J by 3 bases. The CDR3 loop reads CASSVGTGEDYGYTF. The DNA of the CDR3 is TGTGCCAGCAGCGTAGGGACAGGGGAGGACTATGGCTACACCTTC.

This clone was counted a few times. The chain has TRBV10-1 and TRBJ2-7; perhaps TRBD2 as D (5 bases). This CDR3 is built from 15 residues. Germline CDR1 is WNHNN and CDR2 is SYGVQD (reference sequence). V dropped 0 bases and J dropped 7 bases, with 16 bases sitting between them. The CDR3, as DNA: TGCGCCAGCAGTGAGTCGACTAACGGAAAGGTGGAGCAGTACTTC. It specifies CASSESTNGKVEQYF.

The chain recombines TRBV6-6 with TRBJ2-1, with TRBD1 identical over 8 bases. CDR3 length: 13 amino acids. The V gene's germline CDR1 is MNHNY and CDR2 SVGAGI (reference sequence). The J segment lost 10 bases and the V segment lost 10 bases, leaving 12 bases of the junction unmatched. This CDR3 is CATLPGGSQEQFF. CDR3 coding DNA: TGTGCCACTCTACCAGGGGGCTCACAGGAGCAGTTCTTC.

The chain carries TRBV28 and TRBJ1-1, with D tentatively TRBD1 (5 bases). The CDR3 loop spans 15 amino acids. Trimming removed 3 bases at V and 0 bases at J, with 11 bases between. CDR1 and CDR2 (germline): MDHEN, SYDVKM. The CDR3 sequence: CASSFAGDVNTEAFF. The CDR3 bases are TGTGCCAGCAGTTTTGCGGGGGACGTGAACACTGAAGCTTTCTTT. The variable domain in full, completed from reference TRBV28 and TRBJ1-1, reads DVKVTQSSRYLVKRTGEKVFLECVQDMDHENMFWYRQDPGLGLRLIYFSYDVKMKEKGDIPEGYSVSREKKERFSLILESASTNQTSMYLCASSFAGDVNTEAFFGQGTRLTVV.

This clone has only one observation. The CDR3: CASSLPGTDQETQYF. The CDR3 DNA reads as TGTGCCAGCAGCCTCCCGGGGACAGACCAAGAGACCCAGTACTTC. The genes are TRBV3-1 (or the pseudogene TRBV3-2) and TRBJ2-5, with 7 nucleotides matching TRBD1. CDR3 length: 15 amino acids. Germline values: CDR1 LGHDT, CDR2 YNNKEL (reference sequence). V was pared by 4 bases and J by 0 bases, with 5 bases of the junction left unmatched.

CDR3: CASRGGSYEQYF. CDR3 bases: TGTGCCAGCAGGGGAGGGTCCTACGAGCAGTACTTC. This sequence joins TRBV27 and TRBJ2-7; 7 bases agree with TRBD2. Looked up from germline, CDR1 is MNHEY and CDR2 is SMNVEV (reference sequence). CDR3 length equals 12 residues. V was clipped by 6 bases and J by 1 base; unmatched bases: 0.

The rearrangement uses TRBV11-2 and TRBJ1-4; D perhaps matches TRBD1 (5 bases). This CDR3 is built from 16 residues. Germline-derived CDR1 and CDR2 are SGHAT and FQNNGV. Trimming took 5 bases from V and 0 from J, leaving 13 bases between them. The CDR3, as DNA: TGTGCCAGCAGCCCGACGACAGTAACAACTAATGAAAAACTGTTTTTT. It encodes CASSPTTVTTNEKLFF.

The chain couples TRBV19 to TRBJ1-1; D uncertain. Per germline, CDR1 LNHDA and CDR2 SQIVND (reference sequence). The V gene lost 7 bases and the J gene lost 5 bases, with 11 bases spanning the gap. The CDR3 has 12 amino acids. CDR3 bases: TGTGCCAGTATGTTAGGAGGGACTGAAGCTTTCTTT. This encodes CASMLGGTEAFF.